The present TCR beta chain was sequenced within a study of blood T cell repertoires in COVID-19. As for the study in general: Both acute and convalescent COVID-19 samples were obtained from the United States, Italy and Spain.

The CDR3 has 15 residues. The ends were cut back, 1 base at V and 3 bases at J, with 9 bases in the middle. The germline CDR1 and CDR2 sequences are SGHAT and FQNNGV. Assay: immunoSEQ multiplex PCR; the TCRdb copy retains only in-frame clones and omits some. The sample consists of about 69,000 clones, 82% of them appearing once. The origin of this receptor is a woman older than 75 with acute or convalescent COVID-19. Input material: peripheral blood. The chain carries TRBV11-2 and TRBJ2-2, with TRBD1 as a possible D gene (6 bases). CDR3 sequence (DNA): TGTGCCAGCAGCTTAGGTAACAGGGACACCGGGGAGCTGTTTTTT. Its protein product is CASSLGNRDTGELFF.